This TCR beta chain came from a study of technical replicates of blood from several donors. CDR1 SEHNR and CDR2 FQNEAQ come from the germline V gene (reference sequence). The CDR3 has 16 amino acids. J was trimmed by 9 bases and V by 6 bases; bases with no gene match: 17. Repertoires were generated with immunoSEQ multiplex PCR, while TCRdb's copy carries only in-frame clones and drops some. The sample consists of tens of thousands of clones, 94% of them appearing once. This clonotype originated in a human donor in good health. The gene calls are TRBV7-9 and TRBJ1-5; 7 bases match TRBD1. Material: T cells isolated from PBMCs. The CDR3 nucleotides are TGTGCCAGCAGTCAGGAGGGGGCCGGATACTGGCGGCCCCAGCATTTT. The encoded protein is CASSQEGAGYWRPQHF. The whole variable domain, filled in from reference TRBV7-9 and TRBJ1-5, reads DTGVSQNPRHKITKRGQNVTFRCDPISEHNRLYWYRQTLGQGPEFLTYFQNEAQLEKSRLLSDRFSAERPKGSFSTLEIQRTEQGDSAMYLCASSQEGAGYWRPQHFGDGTRLSIL.